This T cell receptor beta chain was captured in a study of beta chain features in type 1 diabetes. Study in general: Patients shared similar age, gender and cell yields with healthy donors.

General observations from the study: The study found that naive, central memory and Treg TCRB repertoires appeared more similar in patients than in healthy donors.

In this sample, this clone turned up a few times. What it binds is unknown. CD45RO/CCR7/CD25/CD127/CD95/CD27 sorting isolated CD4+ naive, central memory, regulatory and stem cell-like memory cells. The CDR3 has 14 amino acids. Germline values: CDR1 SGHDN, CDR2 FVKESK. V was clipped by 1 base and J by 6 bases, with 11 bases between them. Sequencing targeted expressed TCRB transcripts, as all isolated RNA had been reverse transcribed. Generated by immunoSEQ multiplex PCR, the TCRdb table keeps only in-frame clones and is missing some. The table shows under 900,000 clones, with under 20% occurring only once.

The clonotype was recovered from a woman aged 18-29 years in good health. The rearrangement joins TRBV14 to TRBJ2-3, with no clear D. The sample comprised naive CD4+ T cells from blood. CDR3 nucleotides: TGTGCCAGCAGCCAAGTCAGGAGATTGGATACGCAGTATTTT. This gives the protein CASSQVRRLDTQYF. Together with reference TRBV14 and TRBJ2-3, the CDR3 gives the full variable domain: EAGVTQFPSHSVIEKGQTVTLRCDPISGHDNLYWYRRVMGKEIKFLLHFVKESKQDESGMPNNRFLAERTGGTYSTLKVQPAELEDSGVYFCASSQVRRLDTQYFGPGTRLTVL.